The 27 T cell receptor beta chains below all came from one sample that was sequenced in a study of T cell changes during pregnancy in multiple sclerosis. The repertoire was sequenced with immunoSEQ multiplex PCR; TCRdb's copy has only in-frame clones and lacks some. The sample yields over 25,000 clones, more than 75% seen once. The sequencing used CD4+ T cells from peripheral blood mononuclear cells, collected in the second trimester of pregnancy. These receptors all stem from a female donor in good health, enrolled as a control in a pregnancy study.

This rearrangement joins TRBV18 to TRBJ2-1; 7 bases fit TRBD2. This CDR3 spans 12 amino acids. J gave up 10 bases and V 3 bases, and 3 bases lay outside the gene matches. Germline lookup yields CDR1 KGHSH and CDR2 LQKENI. The CDR3 reads CASSPKRDEQFF. The CDR3 coding sequence is TGTGCCAGCTCACCGAAGCGGGACGAGCAGTTCTTC.

The chain uses TRBV18 and TRBJ2-5; perhaps TRBD2 as D (6 bases). Trimming pared 3 bases from V and 3 bases from J, leaving 17 bases between. Germline CDR1 and CDR2: KGHSH and LQKENI. This CDR3 has 16 residues. The CDR3 DNA follows: TGTGCCAGCTCACCTCTGGGGGGTGCCAGGGAAGAGACCCAGTACTTC. Translating gives CASSPLGGAREETQYF.

The chain is built from TRBV5-6 and TRBJ1-1, with TRBD1 matching over 8 bases. The CDR3 spans 16 residues. From germline, CDR1 is SGHDT and CDR2 YYEEEE. Trimming cost V 4 bases and J 5 bases; bases outside gene matches: 13. In nucleotides, the CDR3 is TGTGCCAGCAGCGCCCAAAACTCAGGGGGCCGGACTGAAGCTTTCTTT. It is translated as CASSAQNSGGRTEAFF.

The V call is TRBV15, the J call TRBJ1-1, with 7 bases lining up with TRBD1. Trimming took 0 bases from V and 0 from J; bases not matched to a gene: 1. This CDR3 is built from 15 residues. CDR1 is LNHNV and CDR2 is YYDKDF in the germline V gene (reference sequence). The CDR3 nucleotides are TGTGCCACCAGCAGAGAGACAGGGATGAACACTGAAGCTTTCTTT. Its protein is CATSRETGMNTEAFF.

CDR3 region: CASDRDGTYEQYF. As DNA, the CDR3 is TGTGCCAGCGACAGGGACGGGACGTACGAGCAGTACTTC. The chain employs TRBV2 and TRBJ2-7; 7 nucleotides line up with TRBD1. The CDR3 has 13 residues. V lost 8 bases, J lost 4 bases, and 8 bases stayed unmatched. CDR1 is SNHLY, CDR2 FYNNEI, per germline. The entire variable domain, with the rest obtained from reference TRBV2 and TRBJ2-7, is as follows: EPEVTQTPSHQVTQMGQEVILRCVPISNHLYFYWYRQILGQKVEFLVSFYNNEISEKSEIFDDQFSVERPDGSNFTLKIRSTKLEDSAMYFCASDRDGTYEQYFGPGTRLTVT.

This chain uses TRBV7-2 with TRBJ2-3, with TRBD2 identical over 13 bases. V lost 4 bases, J lost 2 bases, and 3 bases stayed unmatched. The CDR3 runs to 16 residues. Germline assignment: CDR1 SGHTA and CDR2 FQGNSA. This chain's CDR3 is CASSSGLAGSTDTQYF. The CDR3 nucleotides read TGTGCCAGCAGCTCGGGACTAGCGGGATCCACAGATACGCAGTATTTT.

V is TRBV6-4 and J is TRBJ2-3; no clear D. The CDR3 length is 13 residues. Germline-derived CDR1 and CDR2 are MRHNA and SNTAGT. Trimming stripped 6 bases from V and 2 bases from J, with 9 bases between. CDR3 DNA sequence: TGTGCCAGCAGCGGGTCTAACACAGATACGCAGTATTTT. This sequence encodes CASSGSNTDTQYF.

V and J are TRBV4-3 and TRBJ1-2; the match to TRBD1 covers 7 bases. V was pared by 0 bases and J by 1 base, with 5 bases of the junction left unmatched. The CDR3 is made up of 16 amino acids. Per germline, CDR1 LGHNA and CDR2 YSLEER. DNA of the CDR3: TGCGCCAGCAGCCAAGATTCCAACAGGGGTAACTATGGCTACACCTTC. This gives the protein CASSQDSNRGNYGYTF.

This clone appeared once. The rearrangement uses TRBV9 and TRBJ1-3; D not certain. Germline CDR1 reads SGDLS; CDR2 reads YYNGEE. The CDR3 totals 15 residues. V gave up 0 bases and J gave up 0 bases, with 7 bases separating them. The CDR3 DNA sequence: TGTGCCAGCAGCGTAGGAGGCAACTCTGGAAACACCATATATTTT. Protein product: CASSVGGNSGNTIYF.

This chain connects TRBV6-5 to TRBJ1-6, with 8 bases that match TRBD1. The CDR3 is made up of 15 amino acids. Germline V gene data show CDR1 as MNHEY and CDR2 as SVGAGI. V lost 5 bases to trimming and J lost 9 bases; unmatched junction nucleotides: 9. The CDR3 region is CASSTPDRGSSPLHF. CDR3 nucleotides: TGTGCCAGCAGTACCCCAGACAGGGGCAGTTCACCCCTCCACTTT.

The chain carries TRBV6-5 and TRBJ2-2, with D maybe TRBD1 (5 bases). Trimming cost V 7 bases and J 2 bases, with 14 bases left between them. This CDR3 is 15 amino acids long. Germline V gene data show CDR1 as MNHEY and CDR2 as SVGAGI. In DNA, the CDR3 is TGTGCCAGCAAACGGAAAGGGGAAAACACCGGGGAGCTGTTTTTT. Translation: CASKRKGENTGELFF.

This clone has a single count. The chain carries TRBV2 and TRBJ1-2, with 8 bases fitting TRBD1. There are 13 residues in the CDR3. V lost 6 bases, J lost 8 bases, and 8 bases stayed unmatched. Germline assignment: CDR1 SNHLY and CDR2 FYNNEI. The CDR3 protein is CASRGDRSGGYTF. The CDR3 bases are TGTGCCAGCAGGGGGGACAGGTCGGGAGGCTACACCTTC.

The CDR3 loop is CASSLDWAGRTSVTDTQYF. The CDR3 DNA follows: TGTGCCAGCAGCTTAGATTGGGCCGGGCGGACTAGCGTTACAGATACGCAGTATTTT. The chain couples TRBV11-2 to TRBJ2-3; 9 bases line up with TRBD2. This CDR3 spans 19 amino acids. Germline values: CDR1 SGHAT, CDR2 FQNNGV. V shed 0 bases and J 3 bases; nucleotides not matched to a gene: 13. Full variable domain (rest looked up from reference TRBV11-2 and TRBJ2-3): EAGVAQSPRYKIIEKRQSVAFWCNPISGHATLYWYQQILGQGPKLLIQFQNNGVVDDSQLPKDRFSAERLKGVDSTLKIQPAKLEDSAVYLCASSLDWAGRTSVTDTQYFGPGTRLTVL.

This chain connects TRBV5-1 to TRBJ2-1; the match to TRBD2 covers 8 bases. Germline CDR1 and CDR2: SGHRS and YFSETQ. CDR3 size: 15 residues. V lost 1 base and J lost 7; bases outside the gene matches: 7. The CDR3 here is CASSLIGGAENEQFF. DNA for the CDR3: TGCGCCAGCAGCTTGATCGGGGGGGCAGAGAATGAGCAGTTCTTC.

V usage is TRBV11-2 and J usage is TRBJ2-5, with D possibly matching TRBD1 (6 bases). Germline V gives CDR1 SGHAT, CDR2 FQNNGV. This CDR3 contains 12 residues. Trimming took off 4 bases at V and 9 bases at J, with 12 bases between the two ends. CDR3 nucleotide sequence: TGTGCCAGCAGCTCGGACAGAAGGGCCCAGTACTTC. It codes for CASSSDRRAQYF.

The gene calls are TRBV10-3 and TRBJ2-7; 9 bases fit TRBD2. CDR1 and CDR2 from the germline V gene are ENHRY and SYGVKD. This CDR3 contains 14 residues. V lost 6 bases and J lost 0; bases outside the gene matches: 3. CDR3 DNA sequence: TGTGCCATCAGGTTAGCGGGAGACTCCTACGAGCAGTACTTC. It codes for CAIRLAGDSYEQYF.

The rearrangement uses TRBV7-9 and TRBJ2-7; 11 positions match TRBD2. Germline-derived CDR1 and CDR2 are SEHNR and FQNEAQ (reference sequence). The CDR3 loop spans 14 amino acids. Germline trimming cut 6 bases from V and 4 bases from J; bases unmatched to any gene: 5. The CDR3 reads CASSIAGGLYEQYF. As DNA, the CDR3 is TGTGCCAGCAGTATAGCGGGGGGGCTGTACGAGCAGTACTTC.

The V and J genes are TRBV5-4 and TRBJ2-1; TRBD2 might be the D (6 bases). Germline values: CDR1 SGHNT, CDR2 YYREEE (reference sequence). This CDR3 contains 15 residues. Trimming removed 0 bases from V and 4 bases from J, with 11 bases in between. CDR3 sequence: CASSLDSGQYNEQFF. The CDR3 DNA sequence: TGTGCCAGCAGCTTGGATAGCGGCCAATACAATGAGCAGTTCTTC.

The CDR3 DNA reads TGCGCCAGCAGCCACGGACAGGGGGCAGAAGCTTTCTTT. As protein: CASSHGQGAEAFF. This sequence joins TRBV5-1 and TRBJ1-1; 11 positions agree with TRBD1. Germline values: CDR1 SGHRS, CDR2 YFSETQ. V was pared by 4 bases and J by 8 bases, with 4 bases of the junction left unmatched. CDR3 length: 13 amino acids.

The count of this clone is one. The J gene is TRBJ1-4, the V gene TRBV7-7, with D maybe TRBD1 (5 bases). Trimming pared 2 bases from V and 7 bases from J, leaving 8 bases between. Germline CDR1 is SSHAT and CDR2 is FNYEAQ (reference sequence). This CDR3 is built from 13 residues. CDR3 amino acids: CASSLFGGEKLFF. DNA for the CDR3: TGTGCCAGCAGCTTATTCGGGGGTGAAAAACTGTTTTTT.

The chain has TRBV2 and TRBJ2-3; 9 nucleotides line up with TRBD1. The germline CDR1 and CDR2 sequences are SNHLY and FYNNEI. The CDR3 spans 16 residues. Trimming cost V 4 bases and J 5 bases; bases outside gene matches: 10. CDR3 DNA sequence: TGTGCCAGCAGTGGGCCGGGACAGGGTTCGAAAGATACGCAGTATTTT. Protein sequence: CASSGPGQGSKDTQYF.

CDR3 in amino acids: CASSADRTAEAFF. Here the CDR3 DNA reads TGTGCCAGCAGTGCGGACAGGACGGCTGAAGCTTTCTTT. V is TRBV6-1 and J is TRBJ1-1; 7 bases are a match to TRBD1. The CDR3 is 13 residues long. The ends lost 4 bases at V and 6 bases at J; junction bases unmatched: 5. Looked up from germline, CDR1 is MNHNS and CDR2 is SASEGT.

The table lists this clone with a count of one. V is TRBV19 and J is TRBJ1-5, with D perhaps matching TRBD1 (6 bases). Trimming removed 3 bases from V and 6 bases from J, with 15 bases in between. The CDR3 contains 15 residues. CDR1 and CDR2 (germline): LNHDA, SQIVND (reference sequence). CDR3 loop: CASSMSQGAAQPQHF. The DNA for the CDR3 is TGTGCCAGTAGTATGTCACAGGGTGCTGCTCAGCCCCAGCATTTT.

The CDR3 bases are TGTGCCAGCAGTGAAAAGGGGGAAATAGTTTCAGGAGCTTCTTTCACTTACAATGAGCAGTTCTTC. Translation gives CASSEKGEIVSGASFTYNEQFF. The genes are TRBV6-1 and TRBJ2-1; TRBD1 is a possible D gene (6 bases). The CDR3 covers 22 residues. The germline V gene has CDR1 MNHNS and CDR2 SASEGT. The V end was cut by 2 bases, the J end by 4 bases, with 33 bases between.

DNA of the CDR3: TGTGCCAGCAGTGATTCCCTCGGGACTAGCGGAGAGACCCAGTACTTC. It encodes CASSDSLGTSGETQYF. The chain couples TRBV6-1 to TRBJ2-5; 11 bases fit TRBD2. The length of the CDR3 is 16 residues. The V gene end was trimmed by 3 bases and the J gene end by 4 bases; junction bases not matched to a gene: 7. In germline, CDR1 is MNHNS, CDR2 SASEGT.

This chain connects TRBV9 to TRBJ2-5; TRBD2 is a possible D gene (6 bases). This CDR3 comprises 14 residues. V lost 0 bases, J lost 1 base, and 7 bases lay in between. The germline CDR1 and CDR2 sequences are SGDLS and YYNGEE. CDR3 sequence reads: CASSVASAQETQYF. The CDR3 region has the DNA TGTGCCAGCAGCGTAGCTAGCGCCCAAGAGACCCAGTACTTC.

The chain uses TRBV2 and TRBJ2-7; the match to TRBD1 covers 12 bases. The CDR3 spans 15 residues. Trimming at V came to 6 bases and at J to 4 bases, leaving 7 bases not matched to a gene. CDR1 and CDR2 (germline): SNHLY, FYNNEI. CDR3 nucleotides: TGTGCCAGCAGGCGAGGGACAGGGGGCGCGTACGAGCAGTACTTC. Amino acids: CASRRGTGGAYEQYF.